This T cell receptor (beta chain) was obtained from a study of vaccination and CD4 T cells after COVID-19. Study overall: Convalescent donors totaled six males and four females, including two who were Hispanic.

This clonotype was counted between two and nine times. As yet, its antigen is unknown. V lost 0 bases and J 6 bases, leaving 11 bases between the germline ends. The CDR3 contains 13 residues. The germline gives CDR1 DFQATT, CDR2 SNEGSKA (reference sequence). The treatment here: approximately 9-day PBMC culture with coronavirus spike peptide pools or control peptides (ViraFEST assay). Ahead of the COVID-19 pandemic (2011-2018), the CD4+ T cells of the unexposed donor were collected. The Oncomine TCR Beta short-read assay was applied to DNA of cultured CD4+ T cells. TCRdb re-derived calls from the PCR reads in MiXCR, one entry per CDR3 protein. The sample lists 6,500 to 7,500 distinct CDR3 sequences; 39% were seen once.

The sequence was obtained from a human donor in good health. This chain uses TRBV20-1 with TRBJ1-1; tentatively, D is TRBD1 (5 bases). The sample taken for sequencing was CD4+ T cells from blood, cultured in vitro. This CDR3 is CSARDRGNPEAFF. In nucleotides, the CDR3 is TGCAGTGCTAGAGATAGGGGTAATCCTGAAGCTTTCTTT.